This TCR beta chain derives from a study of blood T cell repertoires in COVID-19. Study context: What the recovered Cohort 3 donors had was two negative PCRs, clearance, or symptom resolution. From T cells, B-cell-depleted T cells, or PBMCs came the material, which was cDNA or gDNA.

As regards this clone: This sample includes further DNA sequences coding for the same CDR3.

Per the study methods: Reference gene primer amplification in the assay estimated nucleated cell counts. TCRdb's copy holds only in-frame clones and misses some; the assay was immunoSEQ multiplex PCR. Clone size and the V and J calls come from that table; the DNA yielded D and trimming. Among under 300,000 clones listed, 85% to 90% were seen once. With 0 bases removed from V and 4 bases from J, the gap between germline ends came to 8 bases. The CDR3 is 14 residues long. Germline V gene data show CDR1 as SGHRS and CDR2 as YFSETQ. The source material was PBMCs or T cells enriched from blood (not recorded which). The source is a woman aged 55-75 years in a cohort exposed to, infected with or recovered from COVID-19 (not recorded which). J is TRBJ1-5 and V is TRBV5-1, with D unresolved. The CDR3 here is CASSLGTGNQPQHF. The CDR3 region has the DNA TGCGCCAGCAGCTTGGGAACCGGGAATCAGCCCCAGCATTTT.